The entry that follows covers one T cell receptor beta chain sequence. This record belongs to a study of control samples from healthy donors and cancer patients. The CDR3 spans 14 residues. Germline V lookup: CDR1 SGHRS, CDR2 YFSETQ. The V and J ends lost 3 bases and 3 bases, in that order; junction bases with no gene match: 2. The method was immunoSEQ multiplex PCR; TCRdb's version includes in-frame clones alone and lacks a portion of them. The sample lists about 160,000 clones; roughly 94% were seen once. This TCR was sampled from a man aged 60-69 years with colorectal cancer. The rearrangement uses TRBV5-1 and TRBJ2-2; 7 bases align to TRBD1. Specimen: PBMCs. CDR3 nucleotides: TGCGCCAGCAGCTGGGACAGTTACACCGGGGAGCTGTTTTTT. This sequence encodes CASSWDSYTGELFF.